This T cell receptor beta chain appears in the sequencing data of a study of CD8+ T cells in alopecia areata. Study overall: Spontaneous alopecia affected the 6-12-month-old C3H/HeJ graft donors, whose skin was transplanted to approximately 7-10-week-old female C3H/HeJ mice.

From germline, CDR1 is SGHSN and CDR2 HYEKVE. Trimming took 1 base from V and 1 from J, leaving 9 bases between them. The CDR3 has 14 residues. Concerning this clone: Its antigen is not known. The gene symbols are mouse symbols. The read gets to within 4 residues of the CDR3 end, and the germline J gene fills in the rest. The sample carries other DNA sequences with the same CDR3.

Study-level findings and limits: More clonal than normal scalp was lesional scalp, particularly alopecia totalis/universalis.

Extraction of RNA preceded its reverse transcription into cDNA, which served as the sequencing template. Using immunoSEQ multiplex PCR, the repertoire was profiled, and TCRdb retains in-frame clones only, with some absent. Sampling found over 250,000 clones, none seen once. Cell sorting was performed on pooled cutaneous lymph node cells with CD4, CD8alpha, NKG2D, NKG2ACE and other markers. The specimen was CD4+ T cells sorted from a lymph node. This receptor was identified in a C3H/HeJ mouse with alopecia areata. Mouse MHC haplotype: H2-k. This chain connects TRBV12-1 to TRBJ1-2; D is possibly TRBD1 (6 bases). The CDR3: CASSLTGQNSDYTF. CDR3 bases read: TGTGCCAGCTCTCTAACGGGACAAAACTCC.